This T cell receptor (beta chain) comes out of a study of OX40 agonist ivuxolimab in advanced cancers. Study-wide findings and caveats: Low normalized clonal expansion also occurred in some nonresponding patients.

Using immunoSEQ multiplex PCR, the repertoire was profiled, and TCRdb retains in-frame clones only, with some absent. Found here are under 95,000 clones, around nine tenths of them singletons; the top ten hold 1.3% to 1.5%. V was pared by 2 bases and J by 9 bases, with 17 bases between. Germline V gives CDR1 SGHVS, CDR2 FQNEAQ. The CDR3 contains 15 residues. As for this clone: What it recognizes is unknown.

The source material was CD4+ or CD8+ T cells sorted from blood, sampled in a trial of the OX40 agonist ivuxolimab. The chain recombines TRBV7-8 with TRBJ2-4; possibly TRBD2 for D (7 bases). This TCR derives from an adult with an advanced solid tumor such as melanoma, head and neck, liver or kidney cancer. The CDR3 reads CASSLMGGAQVIQYF. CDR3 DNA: TGTGCCAGCAGCTTAATGGGGGGGGCCCAGGTCATTCAGTACTTC.